The source of this T cell receptor beta chain is a study of blood T cell repertoires in COVID-19 (TCRdb year 2020). Looking at the study overall: Samples covering the acute and convalescent phases of COVID-19 were provided by collaborators in the United States, Italy and Spain. Deeply sampled blood TCRbeta repertoires from subjects exposed to, actively infected with, or recovered from COVID-19 were included in the dataset. Nearly every sample came with metadata listing a de-identified subject ID, COVID-19 status, age in years and sex. HLA class I and class II types, where available, came from metadata supplied by the sample provider rather than from assay-based typing. The material from the prospective study consisted of cDNA or gDNA derived from T cells, B-cell-depleted T cells, or PBMCs. Samples were obtained from the ongoing ImmuneRACE study (first 160 participants) and from 1,000 to 1,500 subjects provided by 6 global collaborators. The repertoires were released in a freely available public database meant as a resource for research on the immune response to SARS-CoV-2.

The CDR3 sequence holds 15 residues, the cysteine and phenylalanine included. Kept here is only the CDR3 DNA, which spans 45 bases and is read in frame from base 1. V gives up 5 bases and J gives up 5 bases, and the segment between their germline ends measures 15 bases. The germline V gene (reference sequence) yields SEHNR for CDR1 and FQNEAQ for CDR2. Overall study outcomes, separate from this receptor: The quantity of clinical and demographic metadata differed by source and by participant and was supplied without curation.

In the prospective study, participants were about 18 to 95 years old, resided in about two dozen geographic areas of the United States, and were enrolled through a virtual design. In the prospective study, cohorts were assigned on the basis of participant-reported clinical history obtained from a screening survey and a study questionnaire. ImmuneRACE Cohort 3 recovered participants were defined by two consecutive negative NP/OP PCR tests, healthcare professional clearance, or symptom resolution. In the prospective study, whole blood, serum and a nasopharyngeal or oropharyngeal swab were collected from each participant by mobile phlebotomists. Participants in the prospective study had the option to provide additional blood draws and questionnaires over an approximately 2-month period. Before DNA extraction, blood samples from the prospective study were shipped at room temperature or frozen. TCRbeta CDR3 regions were amplified from genomic DNA by means of the immunoSEQ Assay, a bias-controlled multiplex PCR. On the study's bioinformatics: The number of nucleated cells in each sample was estimated by amplification of reference gene primers within the assay. Sequence reads were collapsed and filtered to measure the absolute abundance of every unique TCRbeta CDR3 rearrangement. For each sample, productive Simpson clonality was calculated as the square root of Simpson's diversity index across productive rearrangements. TCRdb obtained this table from immuneACCESS and retained in-frame rearrangements with V and J assigned. These tables miss some clones; where compared with another copy, unresolved V genes account for less than half of the shortfall, and the remainder is unexplained. V and J calls and clone size are given by that table; D and trimming were obtained from the DNA. The table for this sample lists a few hundred thousand clones; about 83% of them were counted only once. Together, the top ten hold roughly 9.4% of the sample.

For this clone: Its antigen is still unknown. Base qualities are not at hand, and no much larger clone is one base apart.

This receptor was obtained from a woman aged 45-65 years who had recovered from COVID-19. Sample: PBMCs or T cells enriched from blood (not recorded which). The chain links TRBV7-9 with TRBJ1-4; TRBD1 is a possible D gene, resting on 5 matching bases. DNA sequence: TGTGCCAGCAGCCCTGGGGCAGGAGAGAATGAAAAACTGTTTTTT. Its product reads: CASSPGAGENEKLFF.